The T cell receptor (beta chain) described here comes from a study of blood T cell repertoires in COVID-19. In the study overall: Nucleic acid was either cDNA or gDNA, and it came from T cells, B-cell-depleted T cells, or PBMCs.

Per the original data handling: It was from reference gene primer amplification that nucleated cell counts were estimated. Sequenced by immunoSEQ multiplex PCR; TCRdb stores in-frame clones only, minus some. That table is the source of V, J and clone size, and D and trimming were worked out from the DNA. The sample comprises 430,000 or so clones, about 88% of which are singletons, and approximately 1.5% rests with the top ten. V gave up 4 bases and J gave up 4 bases; unmatched junction bases: 2. The germline CDR1 and CDR2 sequences are SGHTA and FQGTGA. The CDR3 covers 14 residues. Each participant's cohort was designated according to participant-reported clinical history.

The chain uses TRBV7-3 and TRBJ2-3; 10 positions agree with TRBD2. The TCR originated in a woman in her late teens or twenties who had been exposed to COVID-19. Source material: PBMCs or T cells enriched from blood (not recorded which). This CDR3 reads CASSYGTSADTQYF. CDR3 DNA: TGTGCCAGCAGCTATGGGACTAGCGCAGATACGCAGTATTTT.